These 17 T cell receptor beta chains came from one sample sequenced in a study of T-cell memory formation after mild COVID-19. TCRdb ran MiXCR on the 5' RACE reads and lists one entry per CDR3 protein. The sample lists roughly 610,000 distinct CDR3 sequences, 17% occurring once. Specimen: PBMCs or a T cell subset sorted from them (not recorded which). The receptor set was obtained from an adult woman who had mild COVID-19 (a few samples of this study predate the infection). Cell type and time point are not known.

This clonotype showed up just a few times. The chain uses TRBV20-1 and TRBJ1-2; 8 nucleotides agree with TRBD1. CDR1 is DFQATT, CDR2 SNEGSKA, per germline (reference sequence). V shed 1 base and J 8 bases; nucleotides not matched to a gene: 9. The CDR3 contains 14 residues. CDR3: CSARVLTGVDGYTF. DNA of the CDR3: TGCAGTGCTAGAGTCTTGACAGGGGTTGACGGCTACACCTTC.

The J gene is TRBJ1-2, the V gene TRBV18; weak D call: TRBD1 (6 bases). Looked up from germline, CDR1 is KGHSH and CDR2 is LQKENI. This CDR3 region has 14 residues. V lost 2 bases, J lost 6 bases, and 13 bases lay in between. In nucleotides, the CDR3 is TGTGCCAGCTCACCAAATCAGGGGTTGAATGGCTACACCTTC. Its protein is CASSPNQGLNGYTF.

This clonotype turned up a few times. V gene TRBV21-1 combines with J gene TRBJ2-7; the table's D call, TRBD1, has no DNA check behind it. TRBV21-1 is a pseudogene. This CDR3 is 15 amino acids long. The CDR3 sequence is CASSAQQEFSYEQYF. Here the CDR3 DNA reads TGTGCCAGCAGCGCCCAACAGGAATTCAGCTACGAGCAGTACTTC.

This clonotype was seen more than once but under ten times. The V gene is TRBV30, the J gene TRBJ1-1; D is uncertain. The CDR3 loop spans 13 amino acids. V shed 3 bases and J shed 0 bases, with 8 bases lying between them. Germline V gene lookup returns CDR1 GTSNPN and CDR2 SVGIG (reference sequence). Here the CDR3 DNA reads TGTGCCTGGAGCAGAACTTTGAACACTGAAGCTTTCTTT. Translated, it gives CAWSRTLNTEAFF.

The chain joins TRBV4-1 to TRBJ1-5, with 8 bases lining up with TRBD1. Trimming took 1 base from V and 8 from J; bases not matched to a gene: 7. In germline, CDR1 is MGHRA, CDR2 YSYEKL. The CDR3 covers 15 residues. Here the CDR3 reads CASSQVLTGAEPQHF. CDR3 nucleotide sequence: TGCGCCAGCAGCCAAGTTTTGACAGGGGCAGAGCCCCAGCATTTT.

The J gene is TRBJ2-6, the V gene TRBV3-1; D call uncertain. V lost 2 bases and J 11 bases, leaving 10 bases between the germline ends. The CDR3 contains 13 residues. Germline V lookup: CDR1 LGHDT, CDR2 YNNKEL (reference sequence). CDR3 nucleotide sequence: TGTGCCAGCAGCCAACAGGATCCGTACGTCCTGACTTTC. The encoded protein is CASSQQDPYVLTF.

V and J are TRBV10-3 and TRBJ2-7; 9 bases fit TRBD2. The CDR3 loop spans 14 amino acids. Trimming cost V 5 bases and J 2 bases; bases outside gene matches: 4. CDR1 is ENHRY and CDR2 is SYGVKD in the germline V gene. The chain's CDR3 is CAISRTSETYEQYF. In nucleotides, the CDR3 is TGTGCCATCAGTAGGACTAGCGAAACCTACGAGCAGTACTTC.

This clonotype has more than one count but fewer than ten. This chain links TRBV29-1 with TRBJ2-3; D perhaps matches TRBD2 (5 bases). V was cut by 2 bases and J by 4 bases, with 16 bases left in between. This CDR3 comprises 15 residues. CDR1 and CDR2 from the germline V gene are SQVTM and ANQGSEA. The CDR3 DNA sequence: TGCAGCGTTGAAAATGGCGGGCAAGTGGCAGATACGCAGTATTTT. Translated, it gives CSVENGGQVADTQYF.

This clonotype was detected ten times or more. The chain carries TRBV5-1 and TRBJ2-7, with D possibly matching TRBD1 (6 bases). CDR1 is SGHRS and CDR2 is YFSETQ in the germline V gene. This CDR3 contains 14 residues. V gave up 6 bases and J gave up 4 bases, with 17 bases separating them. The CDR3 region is CASKFGRGPYEQYF. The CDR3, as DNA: TGCGCCAGCAAGTTCGGCAGGGGCCCTTACGAGCAGTACTTC.

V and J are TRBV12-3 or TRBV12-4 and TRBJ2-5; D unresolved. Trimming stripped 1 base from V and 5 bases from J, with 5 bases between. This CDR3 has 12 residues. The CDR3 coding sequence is TGTGCCAGCAGTTTAGTTTTTGAGACCCAGTACTTC. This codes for CASSLVFETQYF.

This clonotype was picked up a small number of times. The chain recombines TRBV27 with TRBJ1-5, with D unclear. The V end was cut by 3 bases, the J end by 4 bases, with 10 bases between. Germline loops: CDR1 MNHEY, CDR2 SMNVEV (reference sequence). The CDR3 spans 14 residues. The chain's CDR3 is CASSFLGGNQPQHF. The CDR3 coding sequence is TGTGCCAGCAGTTTTTTGGGTGGTAATCAGCCCCAGCATTTT.

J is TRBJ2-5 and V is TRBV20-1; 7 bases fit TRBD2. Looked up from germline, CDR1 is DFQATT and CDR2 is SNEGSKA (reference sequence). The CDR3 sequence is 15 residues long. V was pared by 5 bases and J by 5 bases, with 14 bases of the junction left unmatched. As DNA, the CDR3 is TGCAGTGCTGAAAGTAGGGACCCCGGGAGGGAGACCCAGTACTTC. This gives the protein CSAESRDPGRETQYF.

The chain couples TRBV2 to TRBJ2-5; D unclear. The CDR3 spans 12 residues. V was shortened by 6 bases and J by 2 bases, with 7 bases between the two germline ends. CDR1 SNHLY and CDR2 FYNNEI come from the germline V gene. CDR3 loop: CASRFGQETQYF. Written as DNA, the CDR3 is TGTGCCAGCAGATTCGGGCAAGAGACCCAGTACTTC.

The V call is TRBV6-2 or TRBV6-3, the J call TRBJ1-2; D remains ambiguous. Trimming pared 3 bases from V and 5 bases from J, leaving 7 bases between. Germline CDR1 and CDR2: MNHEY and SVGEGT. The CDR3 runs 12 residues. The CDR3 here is CASSYNFYGYTF. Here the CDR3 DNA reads TGTGCCAGCAGTTATAACTTTTATGGCTACACCTTC.

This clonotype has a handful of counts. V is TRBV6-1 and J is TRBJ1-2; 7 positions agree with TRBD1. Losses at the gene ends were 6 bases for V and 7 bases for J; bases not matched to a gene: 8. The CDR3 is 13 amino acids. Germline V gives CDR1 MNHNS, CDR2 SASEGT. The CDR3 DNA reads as TGTGCCAGCAGGACAGGGTCCTTGAGTGGCTACACCTTC. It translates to CASRTGSLSGYTF.

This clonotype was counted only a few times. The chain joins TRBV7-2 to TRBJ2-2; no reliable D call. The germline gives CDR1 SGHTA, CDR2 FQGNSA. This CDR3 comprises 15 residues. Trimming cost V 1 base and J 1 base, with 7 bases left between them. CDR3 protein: CASSLVSVNTGELFF. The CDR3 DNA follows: TGTGCCAGCAGCTTAGTTTCTGTGAACACCGGGGAGCTGTTTTTT.

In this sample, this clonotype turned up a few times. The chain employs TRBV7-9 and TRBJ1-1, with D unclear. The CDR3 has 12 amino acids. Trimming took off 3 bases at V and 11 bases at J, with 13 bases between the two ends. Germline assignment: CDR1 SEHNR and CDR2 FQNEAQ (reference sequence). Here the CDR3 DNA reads TGTGCCAGCAGCTTCAAGCCGGGAAGGGCTTTCTTT. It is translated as CASSFKPGRAFF.